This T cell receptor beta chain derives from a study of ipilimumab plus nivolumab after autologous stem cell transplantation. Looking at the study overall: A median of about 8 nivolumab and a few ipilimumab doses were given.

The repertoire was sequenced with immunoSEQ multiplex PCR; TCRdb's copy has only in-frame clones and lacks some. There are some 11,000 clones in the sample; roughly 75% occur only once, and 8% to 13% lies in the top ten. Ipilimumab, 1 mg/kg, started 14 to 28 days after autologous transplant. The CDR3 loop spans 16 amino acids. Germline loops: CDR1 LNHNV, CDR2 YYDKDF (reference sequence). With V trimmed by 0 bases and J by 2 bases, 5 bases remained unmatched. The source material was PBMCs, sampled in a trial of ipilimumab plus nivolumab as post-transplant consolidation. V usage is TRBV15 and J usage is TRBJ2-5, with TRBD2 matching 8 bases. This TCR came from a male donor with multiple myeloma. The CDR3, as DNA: TGTGCCACCAGCAGAGACCGAGCGGGGGCTCAAGAGACCCAGTACTTC. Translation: CATSRDRAGAQETQYF.